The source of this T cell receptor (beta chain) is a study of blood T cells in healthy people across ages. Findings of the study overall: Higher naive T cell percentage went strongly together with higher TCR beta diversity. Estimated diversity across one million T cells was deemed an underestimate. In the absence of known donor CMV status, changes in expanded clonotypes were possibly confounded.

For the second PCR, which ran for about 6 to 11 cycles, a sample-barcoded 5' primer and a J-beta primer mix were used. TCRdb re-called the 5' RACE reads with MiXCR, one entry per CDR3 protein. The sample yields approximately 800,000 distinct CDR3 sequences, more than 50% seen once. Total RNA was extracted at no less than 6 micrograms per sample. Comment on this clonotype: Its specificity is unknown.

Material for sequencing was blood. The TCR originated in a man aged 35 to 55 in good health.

In nucleotides, the CDR3 is TGCAGTGCTAGACAGGGTTTCAATTCACCCCTCCACTTT. It translates to CSARQGFNSPLHF. The rearrangement uses TRBV20-1 and TRBJ1-6, with TRBD1 as a possible D gene (5 bases). V lost 2 bases to trimming and J lost 7 bases, with 9 bases between them. Germline V gives CDR1 DFQATT, CDR2 SNEGSKA (reference sequence). The CDR3 consists of 13 residues.